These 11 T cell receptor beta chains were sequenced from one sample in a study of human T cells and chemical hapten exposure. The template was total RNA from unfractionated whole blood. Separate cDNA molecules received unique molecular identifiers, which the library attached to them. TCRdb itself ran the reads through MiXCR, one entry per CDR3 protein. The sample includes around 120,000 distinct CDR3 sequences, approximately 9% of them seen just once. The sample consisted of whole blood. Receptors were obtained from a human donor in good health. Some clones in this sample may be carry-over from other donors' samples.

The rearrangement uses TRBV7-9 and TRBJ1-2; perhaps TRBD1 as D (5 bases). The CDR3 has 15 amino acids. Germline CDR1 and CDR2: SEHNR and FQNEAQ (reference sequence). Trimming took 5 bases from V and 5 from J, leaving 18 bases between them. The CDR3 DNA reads TGTGCCAGCAGCGAAAAGGCGGGGGAGGGGTATGGCTACACCTTC. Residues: CASSEKAGEGYGYTF.

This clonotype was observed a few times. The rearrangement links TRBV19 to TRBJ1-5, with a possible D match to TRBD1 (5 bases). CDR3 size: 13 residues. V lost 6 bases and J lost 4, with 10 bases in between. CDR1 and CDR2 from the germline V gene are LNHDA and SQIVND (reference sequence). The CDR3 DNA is TGTGCCAGTAGCCCAGGGTTAAATCAGCCCCAGCATTTT. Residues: CASSPGLNQPQHF.

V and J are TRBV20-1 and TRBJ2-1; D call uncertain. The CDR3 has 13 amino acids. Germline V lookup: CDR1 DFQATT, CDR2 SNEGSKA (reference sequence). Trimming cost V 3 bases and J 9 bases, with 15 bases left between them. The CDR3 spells CSASSPFGSEQFF. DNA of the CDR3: TGCAGTGCTAGTAGTCCGTTCGGTAGTGAGCAGTTCTTC.

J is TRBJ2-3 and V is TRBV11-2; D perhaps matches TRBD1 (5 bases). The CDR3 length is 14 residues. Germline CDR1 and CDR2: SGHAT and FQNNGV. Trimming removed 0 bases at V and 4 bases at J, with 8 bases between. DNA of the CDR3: TGTGCCAGCAGCTTAGATCTGGGGCCAGATACGCAGTATTTT. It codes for CASSLDLGPDTQYF.

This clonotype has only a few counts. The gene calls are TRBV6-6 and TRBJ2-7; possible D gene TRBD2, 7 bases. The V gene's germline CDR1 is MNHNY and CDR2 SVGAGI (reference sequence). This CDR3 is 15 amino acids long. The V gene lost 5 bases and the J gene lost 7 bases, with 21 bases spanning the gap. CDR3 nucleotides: TGTGCCAGCAGTCCGGGAGAGGGGGGGTTCAGGGAGCAGTACTTC. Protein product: CASSPGEGGFREQYF.

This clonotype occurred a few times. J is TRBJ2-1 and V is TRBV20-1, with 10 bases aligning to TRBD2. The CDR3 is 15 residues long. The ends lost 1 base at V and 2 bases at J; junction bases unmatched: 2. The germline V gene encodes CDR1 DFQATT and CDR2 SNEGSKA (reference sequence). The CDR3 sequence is CSARGLAGAYNEQFF. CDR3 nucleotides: TGCAGTGCTAGAGGTCTAGCGGGGGCCTACAATGAGCAGTTCTTC.

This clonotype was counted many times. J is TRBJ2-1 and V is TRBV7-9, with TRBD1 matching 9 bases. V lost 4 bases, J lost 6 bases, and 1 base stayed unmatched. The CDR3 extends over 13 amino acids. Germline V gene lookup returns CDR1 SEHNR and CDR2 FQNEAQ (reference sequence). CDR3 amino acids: CASSWDRVNEQFF. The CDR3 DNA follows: TGTGCCAGCAGCTGGGACAGGGTCAATGAGCAGTTCTTC. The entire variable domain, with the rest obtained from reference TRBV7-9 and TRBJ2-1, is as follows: DTGVSQNPRHKITKRGQNVTFRCDPISEHNRLYWYRQTLGQGPEFLTYFQNEAQLEKSRLLSDRFSAERPKGSFSTLEIQRTEQGDSAMYLCASSWDRVNEQFFGPGTRLTVL.

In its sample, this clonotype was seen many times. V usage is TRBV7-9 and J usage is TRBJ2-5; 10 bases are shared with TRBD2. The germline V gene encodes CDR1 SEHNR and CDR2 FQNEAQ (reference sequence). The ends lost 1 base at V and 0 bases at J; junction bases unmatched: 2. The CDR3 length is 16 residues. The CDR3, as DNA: TGTGCCAGCAGCTTAGGAGCGGGAGGGGACCAAGAGACCCAGTACTTC. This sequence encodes CASSLGAGGDQETQYF.

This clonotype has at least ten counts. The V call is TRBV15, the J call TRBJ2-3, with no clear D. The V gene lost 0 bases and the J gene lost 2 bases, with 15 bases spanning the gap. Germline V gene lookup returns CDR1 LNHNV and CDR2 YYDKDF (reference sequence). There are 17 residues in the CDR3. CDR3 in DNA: TGTGCCACCAGCAGAGATAGGCTGATCAAAGTCACAGATACGCAGTATTTT. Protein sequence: CATSRDRLIKVTDTQYF.

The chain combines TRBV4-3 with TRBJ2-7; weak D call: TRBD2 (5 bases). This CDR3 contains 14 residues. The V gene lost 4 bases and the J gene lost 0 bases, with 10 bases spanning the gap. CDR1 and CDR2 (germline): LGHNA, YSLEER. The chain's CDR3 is CASSRGLSSYEQYF. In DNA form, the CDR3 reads TGCGCCAGCAGCCGCGGACTTAGCTCCTACGAGCAGTACTTC.

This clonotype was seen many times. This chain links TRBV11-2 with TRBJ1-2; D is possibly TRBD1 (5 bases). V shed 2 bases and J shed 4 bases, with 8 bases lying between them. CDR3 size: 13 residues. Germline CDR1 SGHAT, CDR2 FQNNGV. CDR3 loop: CASSLSQVYGYTF. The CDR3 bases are TGTGCCAGCAGCTTATCACAGGTCTATGGCTACACCTTC.